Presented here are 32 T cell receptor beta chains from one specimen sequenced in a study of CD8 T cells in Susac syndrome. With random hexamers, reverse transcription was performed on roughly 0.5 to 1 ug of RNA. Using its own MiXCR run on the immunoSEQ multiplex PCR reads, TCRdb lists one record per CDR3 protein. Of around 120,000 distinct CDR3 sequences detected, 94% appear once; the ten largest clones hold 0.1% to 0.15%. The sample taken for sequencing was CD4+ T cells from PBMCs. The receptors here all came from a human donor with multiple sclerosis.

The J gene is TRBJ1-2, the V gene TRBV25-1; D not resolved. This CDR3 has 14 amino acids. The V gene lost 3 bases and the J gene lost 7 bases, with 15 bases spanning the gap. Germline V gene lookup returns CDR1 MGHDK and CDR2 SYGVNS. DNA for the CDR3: TGTGCCAGCAGTGATTCCCGGTGGGCCGGTGGCTACACCTTC. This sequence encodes CASSDSRWAGGYTF.

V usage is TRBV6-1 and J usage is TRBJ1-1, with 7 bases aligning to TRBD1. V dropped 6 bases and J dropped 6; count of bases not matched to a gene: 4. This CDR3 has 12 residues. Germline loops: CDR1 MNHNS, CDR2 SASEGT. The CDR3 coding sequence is TGTGCCAGCAGAGACAGGGTCTCTGAAGCTTTCTTT. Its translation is CASRDRVSEAFF.

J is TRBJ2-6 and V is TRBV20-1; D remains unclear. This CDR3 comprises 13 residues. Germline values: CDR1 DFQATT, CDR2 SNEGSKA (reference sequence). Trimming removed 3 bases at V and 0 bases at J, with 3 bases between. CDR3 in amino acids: CSARHSGANVLTF. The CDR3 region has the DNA TGCAGTGCTAGGCACTCTGGGGCCAACGTCCTGACTTTC.

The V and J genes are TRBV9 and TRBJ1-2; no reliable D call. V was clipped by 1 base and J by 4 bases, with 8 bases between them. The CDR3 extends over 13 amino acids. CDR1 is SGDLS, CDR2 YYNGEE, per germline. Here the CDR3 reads CASSVNRGYGYTF. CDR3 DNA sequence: TGTGCCAGCAGCGTAAATAGAGGCTATGGCTACACCTTC.

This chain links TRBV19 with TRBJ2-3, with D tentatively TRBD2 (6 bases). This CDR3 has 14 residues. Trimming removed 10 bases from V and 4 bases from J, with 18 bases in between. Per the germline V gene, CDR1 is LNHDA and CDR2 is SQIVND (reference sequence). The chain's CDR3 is CATADGGLADTQYF. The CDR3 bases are TGTGCCACTGCCGATGGAGGGCTAGCAGATACGCAGTATTTT.

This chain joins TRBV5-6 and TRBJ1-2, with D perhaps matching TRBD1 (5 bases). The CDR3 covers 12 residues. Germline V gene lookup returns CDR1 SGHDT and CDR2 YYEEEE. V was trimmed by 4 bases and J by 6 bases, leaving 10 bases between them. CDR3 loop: CASSRDGNGYTF. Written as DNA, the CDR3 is TGTGCCAGCAGCCGGGACGGGAATGGCTACACCTTC.

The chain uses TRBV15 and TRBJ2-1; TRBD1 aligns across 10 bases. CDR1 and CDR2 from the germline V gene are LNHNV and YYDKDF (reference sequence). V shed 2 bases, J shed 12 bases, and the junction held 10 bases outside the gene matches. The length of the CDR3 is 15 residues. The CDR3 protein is CATSRPGQGLRGQFF. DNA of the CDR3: TGTGCCACCAGCAGACCGGGACAGGGGTTACGCGGGCAGTTCTTC.

CDR3 sequence (DNA): TGTGCCAGCAGTGACGGTTGGGGGGCGTCGCGGTACTTC. This translates into CASSDGWGASRYF. The chain links TRBV6-1 to TRBJ2-7; either TRBD1 or TRBD2 may supply D (6 bases each). The V end lost 3 bases, the J end lost 12 bases, and 18 bases lay between the germline ends. Germline lookup yields CDR1 MNHNS and CDR2 SASEGT. This CDR3 has 13 residues.

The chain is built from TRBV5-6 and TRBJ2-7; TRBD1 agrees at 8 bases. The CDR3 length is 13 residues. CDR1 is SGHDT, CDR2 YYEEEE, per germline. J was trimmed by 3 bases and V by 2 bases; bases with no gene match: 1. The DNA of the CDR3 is TGTGCCAGCAGCTTACAGGGGGGCTACGAGCAGTACTTC. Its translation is CASSLQGGYEQYF.

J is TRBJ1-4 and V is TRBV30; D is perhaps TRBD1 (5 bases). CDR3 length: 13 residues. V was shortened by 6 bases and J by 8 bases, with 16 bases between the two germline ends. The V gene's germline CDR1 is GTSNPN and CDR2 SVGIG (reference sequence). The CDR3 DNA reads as TGTGCCTGCCCGGGACCCCTGACCGAAAAACTGTTTTTT. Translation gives CACPGPLTEKLFF. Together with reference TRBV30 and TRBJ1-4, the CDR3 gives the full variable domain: SQTIHQWPATLVQPVGSPLSLECTVEGTSNPNLYWYRQAAGRGLQLLFYSVGIGQISSEVPQNLSASRPQDRQFILSSKKLLLSDSGFYLCACPGPLTEKLFFGSGTQLSVL.

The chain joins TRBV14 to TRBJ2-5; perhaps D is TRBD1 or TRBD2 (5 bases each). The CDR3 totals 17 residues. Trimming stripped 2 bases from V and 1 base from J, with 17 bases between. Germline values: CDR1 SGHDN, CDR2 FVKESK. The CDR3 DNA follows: TGTGCCAGCAGCCAAAAAAGCTGGGACCTTACCCAAGAGACCCAGTACTTC. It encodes CASSQKSWDLTQETQYF.

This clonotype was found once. As DNA, the CDR3 is TGTGCCAGCAGCTTTTCTCAGGAGAACAATGAGCAGTTCTTC. Amino acid sequence: CASSFSQENNEQFF. The chain has TRBV7-9 and TRBJ2-1; no clear D. Germline values: CDR1 SEHNR, CDR2 FQNEAQ (reference sequence). CDR3 length equals 14 residues. The germline V and J ends were trimmed by 3 bases and 5 bases, with 11 bases remaining between them. The whole variable domain, remainder taken from reference TRBV7-9 and TRBJ2-1, is DTGVSQNPRHKITKRGQNVTFRCDPISEHNRLYWYRQTLGQGPEFLTYFQNEAQLEKSRLLSDRFSAERPKGSFSTLEIQRTEQGDSAMYLCASSFSQENNEQFFGPGTRLTVL.

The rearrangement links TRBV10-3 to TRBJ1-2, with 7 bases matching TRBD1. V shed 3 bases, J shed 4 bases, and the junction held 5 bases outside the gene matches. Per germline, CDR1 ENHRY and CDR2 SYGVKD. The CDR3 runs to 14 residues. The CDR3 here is CAISEPDRAYGYTF. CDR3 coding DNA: TGTGCCATCAGTGAACCCGACAGGGCCTATGGCTACACCTTC.

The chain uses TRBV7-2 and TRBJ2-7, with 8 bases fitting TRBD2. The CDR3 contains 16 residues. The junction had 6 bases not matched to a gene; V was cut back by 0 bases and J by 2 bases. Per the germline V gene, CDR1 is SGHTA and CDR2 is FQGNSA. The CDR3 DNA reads TGTGCCAGCAGCTTAGCGAAGGGACTAGGAACCTACGAGCAGTACTTC. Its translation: CASSLAKGLGTYEQYF.

CDR3 residues: CASSPTFGNTEAFF. Here the CDR3 DNA reads TGTGCCAGCAGCCCTACCTTCGGGAACACTGAAGCTTTCTTT. This chain connects TRBV6-1 to TRBJ1-1; no clear D. The germline V gene encodes CDR1 MNHNS and CDR2 SASEGT. This CDR3 is 14 amino acids long. The V end lost 6 bases, the J end lost 1 base, and 12 bases lay between the germline ends.

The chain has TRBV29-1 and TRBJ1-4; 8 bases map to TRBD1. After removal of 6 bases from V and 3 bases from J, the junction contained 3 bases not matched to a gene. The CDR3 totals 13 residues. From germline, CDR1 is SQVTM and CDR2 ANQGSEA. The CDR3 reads CSVAGGPNEKLFF. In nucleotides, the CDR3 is TGCAGCGTAGCAGGGGGCCCTAATGAAAAACTGTTTTTT.

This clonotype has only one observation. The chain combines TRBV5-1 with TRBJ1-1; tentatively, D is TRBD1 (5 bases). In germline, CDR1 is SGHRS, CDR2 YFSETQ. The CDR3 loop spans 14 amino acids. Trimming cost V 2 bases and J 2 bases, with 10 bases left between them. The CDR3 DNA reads TGCGCCAGCAGCTTTCTCGGGGACAACACTGAAGCTTTCTTT. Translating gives CASSFLGDNTEAFF.

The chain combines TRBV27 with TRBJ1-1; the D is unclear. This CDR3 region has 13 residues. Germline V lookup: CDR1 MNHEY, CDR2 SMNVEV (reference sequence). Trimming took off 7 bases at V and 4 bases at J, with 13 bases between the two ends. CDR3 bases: TGTGCCAGCACTTACGAGGTTGGCACTGAAGCTTTCTTT. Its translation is CASTYEVGTEAFF.

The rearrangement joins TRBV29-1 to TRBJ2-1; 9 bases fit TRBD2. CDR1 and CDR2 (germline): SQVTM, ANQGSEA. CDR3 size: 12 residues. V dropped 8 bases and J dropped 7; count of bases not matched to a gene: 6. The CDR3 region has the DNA TGCAGCCACCGGACTAGCGTTAATGAGCAGTTCTTC. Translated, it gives CSHRTSVNEQFF.

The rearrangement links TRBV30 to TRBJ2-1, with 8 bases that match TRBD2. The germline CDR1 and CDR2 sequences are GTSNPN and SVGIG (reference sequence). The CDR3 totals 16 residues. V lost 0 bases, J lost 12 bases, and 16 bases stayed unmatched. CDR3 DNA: TGTGCCTGGAGTGTCCTTGGACTAGCTTCAACAATGGGGCAGTTCTTC. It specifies CAWSVLGLASTMGQFF.

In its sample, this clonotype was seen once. Here the CDR3 reads CASSPIAGRPLEQYF. CDR3 nucleotide sequence: TGTGCCAGCAGCCCAATAGCGGGGAGGCCCCTCGAGCAGTACTTC. The chain joins TRBV7-6 to TRBJ2-7, with 8 positions matching TRBD2. Germline-derived CDR1 and CDR2 are SGHVS and FNYEAQ. V shed 5 bases and J 6 bases; nucleotides not matched to a gene: 12. The CDR3 loop spans 15 amino acids.

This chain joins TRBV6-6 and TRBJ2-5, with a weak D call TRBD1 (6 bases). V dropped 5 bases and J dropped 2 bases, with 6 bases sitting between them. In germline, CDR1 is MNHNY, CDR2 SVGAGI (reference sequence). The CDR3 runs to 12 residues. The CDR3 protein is CASSGQQETQYF. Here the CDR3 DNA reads TGTGCCAGCAGTGGACAGCAAGAGACCCAGTACTTC.

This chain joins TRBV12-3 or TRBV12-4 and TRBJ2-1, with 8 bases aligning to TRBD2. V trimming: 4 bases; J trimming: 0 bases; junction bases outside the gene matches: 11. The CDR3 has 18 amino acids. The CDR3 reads CASSSYKGGLVSYNEQFF. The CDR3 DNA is TGTGCCAGCAGTTCGTATAAGGGGGGACTAGTCTCCTACAATGAGCAGTTCTTC.

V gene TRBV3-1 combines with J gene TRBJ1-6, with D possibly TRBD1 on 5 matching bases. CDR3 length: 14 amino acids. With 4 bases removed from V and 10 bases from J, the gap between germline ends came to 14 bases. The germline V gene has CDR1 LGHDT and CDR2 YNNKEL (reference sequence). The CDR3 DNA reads TGTGCCAGCAGCCGCTCGGGGACGAGCTCACCCCTCCACTTT. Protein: CASSRSGTSSPLHF.

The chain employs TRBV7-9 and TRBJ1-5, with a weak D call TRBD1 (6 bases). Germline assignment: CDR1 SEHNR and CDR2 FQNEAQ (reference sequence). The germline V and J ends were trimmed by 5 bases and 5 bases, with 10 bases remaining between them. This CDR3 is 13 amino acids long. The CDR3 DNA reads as TGTGCCAGCAGCCCAGGGGAGTATCAGCCCCAGCATTTT. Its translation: CASSPGEYQPQHF.

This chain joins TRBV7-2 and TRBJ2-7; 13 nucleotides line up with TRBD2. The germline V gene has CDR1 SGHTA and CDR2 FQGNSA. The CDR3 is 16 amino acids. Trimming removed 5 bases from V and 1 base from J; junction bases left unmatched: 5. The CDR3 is CASSLTSGGASYEQYF. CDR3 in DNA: TGTGCCAGCAGCCTTACTAGCGGGGGGGCTTCCTACGAGCAGTACTTC. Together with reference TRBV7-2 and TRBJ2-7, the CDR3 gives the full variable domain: GAGVSQSPSNKVTEKGKDVELRCDPISGHTALYWYRQSLGQGLEFLIYFQGNSAPDKSGLPSDRFSAERTGGSVSTLTIQRTQQEDSAVYLCASSLTSGGASYEQYFGPGTRLTVT.

This chain's CDR3 is CASSLDLAGGLYNEQFF. The DNA for the CDR3 is TGCGCCAGCAGCTTGGATTTAGCGGGGGGTCTCTACAATGAGCAGTTCTTC. The V call is TRBV5-1, the J call TRBJ2-1; 10 bases map to TRBD2. CDR1 and CDR2 (germline): SGHRS, YFSETQ. Unmatched junction bases numbered 6, after V lost 0 bases and J lost 3 bases. The CDR3 covers 17 residues.

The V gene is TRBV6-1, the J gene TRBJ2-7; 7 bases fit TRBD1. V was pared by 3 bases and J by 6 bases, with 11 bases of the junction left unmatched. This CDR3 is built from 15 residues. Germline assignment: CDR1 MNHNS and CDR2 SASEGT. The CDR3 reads CASSDLGTGAGEQYF. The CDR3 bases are TGTGCCAGCAGTGACCTCGGCACAGGGGCCGGCGAGCAGTACTTC.

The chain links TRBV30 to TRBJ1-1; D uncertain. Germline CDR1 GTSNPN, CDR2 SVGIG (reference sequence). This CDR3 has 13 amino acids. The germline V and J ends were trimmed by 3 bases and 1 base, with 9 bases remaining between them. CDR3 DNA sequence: TGTGCCTGGAGAGATACCCCGAACACTGAAGCTTTCTTT. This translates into CAWRDTPNTEAFF.

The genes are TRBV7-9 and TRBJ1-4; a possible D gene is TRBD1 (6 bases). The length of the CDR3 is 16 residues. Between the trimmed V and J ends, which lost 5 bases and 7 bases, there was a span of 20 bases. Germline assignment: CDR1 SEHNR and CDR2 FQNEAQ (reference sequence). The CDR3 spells CASSNYDRIGFEKLFF. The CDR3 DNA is TGTGCCAGCAGCAATTATGACAGGATTGGTTTTGAAAAACTGTTTTTT.

CDR3 DNA sequence: TGCGCCAGCAGCCAAGCGGCGTATGTCACAGATACGCAGTATTTT. This sequence encodes CASSQAAYVTDTQYF. The chain couples TRBV4-1 to TRBJ2-3, with D hard to call. The CDR3 has 15 residues. CDR1 and CDR2 (germline): MGHRA, YSYEKL. The V end was cut by 1 base, the J end by 2 bases, with 10 bases between.

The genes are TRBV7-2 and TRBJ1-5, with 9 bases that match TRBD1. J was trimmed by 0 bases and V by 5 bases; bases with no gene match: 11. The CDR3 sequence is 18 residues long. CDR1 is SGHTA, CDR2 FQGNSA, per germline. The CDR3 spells CASSPRPGTGSSNQPQHF. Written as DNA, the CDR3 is TGTGCCAGCAGCCCCCGCCCCGGGACAGGGTCTAGCAATCAGCCCCAGCATTTT.